This T cell receptor (beta chain) is drawn from a study of beta chain features in type 1 diabetes. The study reverse transcribed the entire isolated RNA, so it sequenced expressed TCRB transcripts. The data were produced by immunoSEQ multiplex PCR, yet TCRdb's version contains in-frame clones alone and is incomplete. Seen here are about 140,000 clones, less than 9% observed once, and the top ten hold about 1.4%. The sample holds a few counts of this clone. Its antigen is unidentified. Overall study findings and caveats: The study found fewer insertions and more deletions at VDJ junctions in type 1 diabetes patients.

V was cut by 9 bases and J by 4 bases, with 15 bases left in between. CDR1 and CDR2 from the germline V gene are ENHRY and SYGVKD. There are 14 residues in the CDR3. Sequenced: central memory CD4+ T cells from blood. V gene TRBV10-3 combines with J gene TRBJ2-2; D is undetermined. This receptor was identified in a woman in her twenties or thirties in good health. This CDR3 is CAISPAWATGELFF. The CDR3 nucleotides read TGTGCCATTTCTCCAGCCTGGGCCACCGGGGAGCTGTTTTTT.